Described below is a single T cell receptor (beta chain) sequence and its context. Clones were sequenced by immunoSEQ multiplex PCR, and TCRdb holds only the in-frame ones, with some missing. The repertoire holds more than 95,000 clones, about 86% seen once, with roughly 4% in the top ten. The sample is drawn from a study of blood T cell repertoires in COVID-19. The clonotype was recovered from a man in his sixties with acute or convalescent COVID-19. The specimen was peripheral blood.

CDR3 DNA: TGCGCCAGCAGCCAAGGGGACAGCTACAATGAGCAGTTCTTC. Its protein product is CASSQGDSYNEQFF. The gene calls are TRBV4-3 and TRBJ2-1; 7 bases agree with TRBD1. Trimming took 1 base from V and 3 from J; bases not matched to a gene: 0. The CDR3 loop spans 14 amino acids. Germline CDR1 and CDR2: LGHNA and YSLEER.